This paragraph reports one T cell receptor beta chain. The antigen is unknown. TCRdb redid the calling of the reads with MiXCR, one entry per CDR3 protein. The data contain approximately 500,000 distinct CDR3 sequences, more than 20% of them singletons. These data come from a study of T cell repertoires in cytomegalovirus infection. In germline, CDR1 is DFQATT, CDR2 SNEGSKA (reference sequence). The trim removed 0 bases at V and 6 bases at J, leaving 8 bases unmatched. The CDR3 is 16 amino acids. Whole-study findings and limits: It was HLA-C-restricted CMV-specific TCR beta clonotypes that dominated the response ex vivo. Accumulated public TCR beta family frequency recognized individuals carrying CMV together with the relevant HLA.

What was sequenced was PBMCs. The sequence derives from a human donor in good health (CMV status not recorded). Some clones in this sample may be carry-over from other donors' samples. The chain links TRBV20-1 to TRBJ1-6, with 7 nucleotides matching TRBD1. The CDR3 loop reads CSARDPRQGANSPLHF. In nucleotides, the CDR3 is TGCAGTGCTAGAGACCCCAGACAGGGCGCTAATTCACCCCTCCACTTT.